A single sample gave rise to the 26 T cell receptor beta chains below, sequenced in a study of T cells after yellow fever vaccination. In TCRdb, the 5' RACE reads were re-called with MiXCR into one record per CDR3 protein. The repertoire has approximately 300,000 distinct CDR3 sequences, about 6.6% of them found once; the top ten carry 15% to 20%. Sequenced here: PBMCs, sampled roughly 47 days after the first yellow fever vaccination. The receptors shown here come from a man aged 18 to 30 who received the YFV17D yellow fever vaccine.

This clonotype has just a few counts. The CDR3: CASSQVCCGQSYEQYV. The DNA for the CDR3 is TGTGCCAGCAGCCAAGTATGCTGCGGCCAGTCCTACGAGCAGTACGTC. The chain uses TRBV3-1 and TRBJ2-7; D is undetermined. Trimming took off 1 base at V and 1 base at J, with 14 bases between the two ends. CDR3 length equals 16 residues. Germline CDR1 is LGHDT and CDR2 is YNNKEL (reference sequence).

The V gene is TRBV4-2, the J gene TRBJ2-7; D possibly matches TRBD1 or TRBD2 (5 bases each). Germline V CDR1 and CDR2: LGHNA, YNFKEQ. This CDR3 region has 16 residues. Trimming took off 4 bases at V and 0 bases at J, with 16 bases between the two ends. For the CDR3, the DNA is TGTGCCAGCAGCCCGGTCGGGACGGAGAGCTCCTACGAGCAGTACTTC. It encodes CASSPVGTESSYEQYF.

This clonotype was counted only a few times. The chain is built from TRBV4-3 and TRBJ1-1; D uncertain. The CDR3 loop spans 17 amino acids. The germline gives CDR1 LGHNA, CDR2 YSLEER. V lost 0 bases, J lost 3 bases, and 17 bases lay in between. CDR3: CASSQDGRPDRDTEAFF. The CDR3 nucleotides read TGCGCCAGCAGCCAAGACGGGCGCCCCGATAGGGACACTGAAGCTTTCTTT.

The chain combines TRBV7-2 with TRBJ2-2, with 7 bases fitting TRBD1. Looked up from germline, CDR1 is SGHTA and CDR2 is FQGNSA. The CDR3 contains 14 residues. V gave up 5 bases and J gave up 7 bases; unmatched junction bases: 7. The CDR3 spells CASSKGQILGELFF. The CDR3 DNA follows: TGTGCCAGCAGCAAGGGACAGATCCTCGGGGAGCTGTTTTTT.

The J gene is TRBJ2-4, the V gene TRBV6-2 or TRBV6-3, with D possibly called TRBD1 or TRBD2 (5 bases each). This CDR3 has 15 residues. CDR1 is MNHEY, CDR2 SVGEGT, per germline. With 2 bases removed from V and 5 bases from J, the gap between germline ends came to 13 bases. The CDR3 sequence is CASSYRDGQENIQYF. CDR3 sequence (DNA): TGTGCCAGCAGTTACCGGGACGGCCAAGAAAACATTCAGTACTTC.

The gene calls are TRBV10-3 and TRBJ1-6, with 7 bases fitting TRBD1. Germline V gene lookup returns CDR1 ENHRY and CDR2 SYGVKD. Trimming removed 10 bases from V and 9 bases from J; junction bases left unmatched: 12. The CDR3 is made up of 14 amino acids. In DNA form, the CDR3 reads TGTGCCACTCAAAGACAGGGTGGAGGTTCACCCCTCCACTTT. It is translated as CATQRQGGGSPLHF.

The chain employs TRBV28 and TRBJ2-5; D remains ambiguous. The V gene's germline CDR1 is MDHEN and CDR2 SYDVKM. V lost 5 bases and J 2 bases, leaving 12 bases between the germline ends. This CDR3 is 14 amino acids long. The CDR3, as DNA: TGTGCCAGCAGTCCCAAGGTCAAGCAAGAGACCCAGTACTTC. Amino acids: CASSPKVKQETQYF.

There are many counts of this clonotype. The gene calls are TRBV28 and TRBJ1-3, with D possibly matching TRBD1 (5 bases). Deletions cut 3 bases from V and 6 bases from J, with 9 bases between. The CDR3 extends over 13 amino acids. CDR1 and CDR2 from the germline V gene are MDHEN and SYDVKM. The CDR3 DNA sequence: TGTGCCAGCAGTTTCCAGGGTGCAAACACCATATATTTT. Translating it yields CASSFQGANTIYF. The whole variable domain, filled in from reference TRBV28 and TRBJ1-3, reads DVKVTQSSRYLVKRTGEKVFLECVQDMDHENMFWYRQDPGLGLRLIYFSYDVKMKEKGDIPEGYSVSREKKERFSLILESASTNQTSMYLCASSFQGANTIYFGEGSWLTVV.

The table lists this clonotype with a few counts. Written as DNA, the CDR3 is TGTGCCACACATCCGGGACAGGGATTTCTAGCCCTCCACTTT. It is translated as CATHPGQGFLALHF. The chain recombines TRBV5-6 with TRBJ1-6, with 9 bases that match TRBD1. The J segment lost 14 bases and the V segment lost 9 bases, leaving 15 bases of the junction unmatched. This CDR3 has 14 residues. Germline CDR1 reads SGHDT; CDR2 reads YYEEEE.

The CDR3 reads CASSRGAGGPQHF. The CDR3 nucleotides read TGTGCCAGCAGCCGGGGAGCCGGGGGGCCCCAGCATTTT. The rearrangement uses TRBV6-1 and TRBJ1-5, with D perhaps matching TRBD1 (5 bases). Germline CDR1 MNHNS, CDR2 SASEGT. Deletions cut 6 bases from V and 9 bases from J, with 15 bases between. This CDR3 has 13 residues.

The chain carries TRBV7-2 and TRBJ1-3, with a weak D call TRBD1 (5 bases). The CDR3 length is 14 residues. Per germline, CDR1 SGHTA and CDR2 FQGNSA. With 1 base removed from V and 6 bases from J, the gap between germline ends came to 10 bases. CDR3 bases: TGTGCCAGCAGCTTAGAACAGGTTAAAAACACCATATATTTT. Translating it yields CASSLEQVKNTIYF.

Only a few counts were recorded for this clonotype. V usage is TRBV11-2 and J usage is TRBJ2-5; D uncertain. Trimming took off 0 bases at V and 1 base at J, with 3 bases between the two ends. The CDR3 has 13 amino acids. The germline gives CDR1 SGHAT, CDR2 FQNNGV. The CDR3 loop is CASSLEFQETQYF. CDR3 in DNA: TGTGCCAGCAGCTTAGAGTTCCAAGAGACCCAGTACTTC.

This clonotype was observed many times. V and J are TRBV5-1 and TRBJ1-2, with no clear D. V dropped 4 bases and J dropped 8 bases, with 15 bases sitting between them. This CDR3 is 13 amino acids long. Germline V gives CDR1 SGHRS, CDR2 YFSETQ. Here the CDR3 reads CASSKLQLGGYTF. In DNA form, the CDR3 reads TGCGCCAGCAGCAAATTACAACTAGGCGGCTACACCTTC.

In this sample, this clonotype turned up a few times. J is TRBJ2-2 and V is TRBV3-1; D may correspond to TRBD1 or TRBD2 (6 bases each). The CDR3 is 17 amino acids. From germline, CDR1 is LGHDT and CDR2 YNNKEL (reference sequence). V was pared by 1 base and J by 3 bases, with 15 bases between. CDR3 sequence (DNA): TGTGCCAGCAGCCAAGGACGGAGGGGGTCCTACACCGGGGAGCTGTTTTTT. Translating it yields CASSQGRRGSYTGELFF.

There are many counts of this clonotype. This chain joins TRBV7-2 and TRBJ1-1; no reliable D call. CDR1 and CDR2 (germline): SGHTA, FQGNSA. V lost 0 bases and J lost 0, with 2 bases in between. The CDR3 length is 13 residues. The CDR3 nucleotides read TGTGCCAGCAGCTTAGCCCTGAACACTGAAGCTTTCTTT. This encodes CASSLALNTEAFF.

This clonotype has only a few counts. V is TRBV5-1 and J is TRBJ2-5, with D maybe TRBD2 (5 bases). Germline-derived CDR1 and CDR2 are SGHRS and YFSETQ. V lost 4 bases to trimming and J lost 5 bases, with 12 bases between them. This CDR3 is 13 amino acids long. In nucleotides, the CDR3 is TGCGCCAGCAGCCGGGGTAACCCCGAGACCCAGTACTTC. Its protein product is CASSRGNPETQYF.

The table lists this clonotype with a few counts. V is TRBV5-1 and J is TRBJ2-7; no firm D call. The germline V and J ends were trimmed by 6 bases and 2 bases, with 12 bases remaining between them. Germline-derived CDR1 and CDR2 are SGHRS and YFSETQ. The CDR3 loop spans 13 amino acids. The CDR3 is CASMGGPPYEQYF. The CDR3 nucleotides are TGCGCCAGCATGGGCGGACCCCCCTACGAGCAGTACTTC.

This clonotype was counted many times. V gene TRBV5-1 combines with J gene TRBJ2-3; D may be TRBD1 (6 bases). The V end was cut by 2 bases, the J end by 4 bases, with 8 bases between. The germline CDR1 and CDR2 sequences are SGHRS and YFSETQ. The CDR3 runs to 13 residues. In DNA form, the CDR3 reads TGCGCCAGCAGCTTACAGGGCCCAGATACGCAGTATTTT. Residues: CASSLQGPDTQYF. Filled out from reference TRBV5-1 and TRBJ2-3, the complete variable domain reads KAGVTQTPRYLIKTRGQQVTLSCSPISGHRSVSWYQQTPGQGLQFLFEYFSETQRNKGNFPGRFSGRQFSNSRSEMNVSTLELGDSALYLCASSLQGPDTQYFGPGTRLTVL.

This clonotype showed up many times. V gene TRBV7-9 combines with J gene TRBJ2-5; the D gene could be TRBD1 or TRBD2 (6 bases each). The V gene lost 2 bases and the J gene lost 5 bases, with 12 bases spanning the gap. This CDR3 comprises 14 residues. Germline assignment: CDR1 SEHNR and CDR2 FQNEAQ (reference sequence). CDR3 in amino acids: CASSLPGGGETQYF. Written as DNA, the CDR3 is TGTGCCAGCAGCTTACCAGGAGGGGGTGAGACCCAGTACTTC.

The sample holds a few counts of this clonotype. The chain is built from TRBV7-9 and TRBJ2-7; D unclear. CDR3 length equals 13 residues. V was shortened by 5 bases and J by 3 bases, with 11 bases between the two germline ends. Germline V CDR1 and CDR2: SEHNR, FQNEAQ (reference sequence). The CDR3 here is CASSPNRFYEQYF. The CDR3 DNA sequence: TGTGCCAGCAGCCCGAATCGGTTCTACGAGCAGTACTTC.

V usage is TRBV3-1 and J usage is TRBJ2-1; D may correspond to TRBD1 or TRBD2 (5 bases each). Trimming took off 4 bases at V and 1 base at J, with 11 bases between the two ends. The CDR3 contains 15 residues. Germline CDR1 reads LGHDT; CDR2 reads YNNKEL (reference sequence). The CDR3: CASSRRDPSYNEQFF. DNA of the CDR3: TGTGCCAGCAGCCGACGGGACCCTTCCTACAATGAGCAGTTCTTC.

As concerns this clonotype: Relative to the germline gene, one junction end is altered; a read error may explain this. The chain recombines TRBV7-8 with TRBJ2-1, with 10 nucleotides matching TRBD1. Looked up from germline, CDR1 is SGHVS and CDR2 is FQNEAQ. The CDR3 is 16 residues long. The CDR3 coding sequence is TGTGCCAGCAGCTTAGAGGAGTGGACAGGGGGAAATGAGCTGTTCTTC. This sequence encodes CASSLEEWTGGNELFF.

This clonotype turned up a few times. The gene calls are TRBV6-1 and TRBJ2-7; 8 nucleotides match TRBD2. This CDR3 is built from 13 residues. The J segment lost 3 bases and the V segment lost 6 bases, leaving 4 bases of the junction unmatched. The germline V gene has CDR1 MNHNS and CDR2 SASEGT. CDR3 sequence: CASSRGGLYEQYF. As DNA, the CDR3 is TGTGCCAGCAGCCGGGGGGGGCTCTACGAGCAGTACTTC.

V is TRBV11-2 and J is TRBJ2-1; D not resolved. CDR1 SGHAT and CDR2 FQNNGV come from the germline V gene. This CDR3 spans 12 amino acids. V was trimmed by 8 bases and J by 10 bases, leaving 15 bases between them. The CDR3 region is CASATSSLEQFF. CDR3 sequence (DNA): TGTGCCAGCGCCACATCCTCCTTAGAGCAGTTCTTC.

The chain carries TRBV12-3 or TRBV12-4 and TRBJ2-5; TRBD1 aligns across 9 bases. CDR3 length: 14 residues. Trimming removed 6 bases from V and 7 bases from J; junction bases left unmatched: 9. Here the CDR3 DNA reads TGTGCCAGCAGATGGGGGACAGGGTTAGGGACCCAGTACTTC. Protein: CASRWGTGLGTQYF.

The chain is built from TRBV6-2 or TRBV6-3 and TRBJ2-7; 7 positions match TRBD2. Germline CDR1 MNHEY, CDR2 SVGEGT. The CDR3 length is 14 residues. With V trimmed by 5 bases and J by 4 bases, 8 bases remained unmatched. CDR3: CASSTTSARYEQYV. CDR3 nucleotides: TGTGCCAGCAGTACAACTAGCGCCAGATACGAGCAGTACGTC.